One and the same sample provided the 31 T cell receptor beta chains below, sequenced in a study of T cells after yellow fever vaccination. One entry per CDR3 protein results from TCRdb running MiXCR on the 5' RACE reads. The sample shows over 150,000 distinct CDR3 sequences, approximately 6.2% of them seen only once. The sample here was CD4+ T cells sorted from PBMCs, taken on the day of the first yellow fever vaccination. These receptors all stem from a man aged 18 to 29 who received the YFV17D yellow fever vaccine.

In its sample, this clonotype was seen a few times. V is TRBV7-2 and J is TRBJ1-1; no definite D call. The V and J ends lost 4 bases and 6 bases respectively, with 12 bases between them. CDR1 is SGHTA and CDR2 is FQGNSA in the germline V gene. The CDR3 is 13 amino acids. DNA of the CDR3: TGTGCCAGCAGCTCTGTAGTCCGCGCTGAAGCTTTCTTT. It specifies CASSSVVRAEAFF. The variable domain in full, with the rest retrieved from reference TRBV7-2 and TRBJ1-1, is GAGVSQSPSNKVTEKGKDVELRCDPISGHTALYWYRQSLGQGLEFLIYFQGNSAPDKSGLPSDRFSAERTGGSVSTLTIQRTQQEDSAVYLCASSSVVRAEAFFGQGTRLTVV.

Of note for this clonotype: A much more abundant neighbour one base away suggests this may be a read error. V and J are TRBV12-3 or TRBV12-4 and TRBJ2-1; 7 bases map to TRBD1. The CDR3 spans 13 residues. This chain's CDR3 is CGSRLTGVYEQFF. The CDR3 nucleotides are TGTGGCAGCAGGTTAACAGGGGTCTATGAGCAGTTCTTC.

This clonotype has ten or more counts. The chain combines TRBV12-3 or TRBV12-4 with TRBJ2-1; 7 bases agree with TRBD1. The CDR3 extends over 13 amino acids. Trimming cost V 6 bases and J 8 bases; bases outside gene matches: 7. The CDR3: CASRLTGVYEQFF. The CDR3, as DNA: TGTGCCAGCAGGTTAACAGGGGTCTATGAGCAGTTCTTC.

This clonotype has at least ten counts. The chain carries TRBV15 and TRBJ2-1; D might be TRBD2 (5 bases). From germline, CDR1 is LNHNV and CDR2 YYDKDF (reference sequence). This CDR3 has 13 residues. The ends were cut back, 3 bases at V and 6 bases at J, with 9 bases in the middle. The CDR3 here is CATSSGLLNEQFF. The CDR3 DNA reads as TGTGCCACCAGCAGTGGACTTCTCAATGAGCAGTTCTTC.

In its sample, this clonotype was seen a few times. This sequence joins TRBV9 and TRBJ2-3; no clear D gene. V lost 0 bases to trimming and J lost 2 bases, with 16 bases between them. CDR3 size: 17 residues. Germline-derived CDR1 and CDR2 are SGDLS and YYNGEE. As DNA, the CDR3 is TGTGCCAGCAGCGTAGGCCCGGGCGGATCGACCACAGATACGCAGTATTTT. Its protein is CASSVGPGGSTTDTQYF.

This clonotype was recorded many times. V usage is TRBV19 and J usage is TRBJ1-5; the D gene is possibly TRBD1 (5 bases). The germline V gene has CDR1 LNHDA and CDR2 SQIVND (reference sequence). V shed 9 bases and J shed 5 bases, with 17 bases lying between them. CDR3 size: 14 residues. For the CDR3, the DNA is TGTGCCAGCTGGGGGGATTCCGCCTATCAGCCCCAGCATTTT. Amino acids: CASWGDSAYQPQHF.

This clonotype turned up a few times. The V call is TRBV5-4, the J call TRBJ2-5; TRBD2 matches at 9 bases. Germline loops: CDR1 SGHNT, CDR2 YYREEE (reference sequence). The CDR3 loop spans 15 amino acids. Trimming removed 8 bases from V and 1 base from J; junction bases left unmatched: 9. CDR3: CASTPLAGAQETQYF. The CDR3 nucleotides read TGTGCCAGTACGCCCTTAGCGGGGGCCCAAGAGACCCAGTACTTC. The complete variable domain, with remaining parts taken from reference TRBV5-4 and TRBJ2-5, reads ETGVTQSPTHLIKTRGQQVTLRCSSQSGHNTVSWYQQALGQGPQFIFQYYREEENGRGNFPPRFSGLQFPNYSSELNVNALELDDSALYLCASTPLAGAQETQYFGPGTRLLVL.

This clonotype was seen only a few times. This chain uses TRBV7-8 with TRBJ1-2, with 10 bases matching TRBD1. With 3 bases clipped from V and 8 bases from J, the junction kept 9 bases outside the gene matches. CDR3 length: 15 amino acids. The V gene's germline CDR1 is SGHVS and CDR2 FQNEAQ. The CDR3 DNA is TGTGCCAGCAGCTTGCGACAGGGGGCGTCGGGGGGCTACACCTTC. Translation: CASSLRQGASGGYTF.

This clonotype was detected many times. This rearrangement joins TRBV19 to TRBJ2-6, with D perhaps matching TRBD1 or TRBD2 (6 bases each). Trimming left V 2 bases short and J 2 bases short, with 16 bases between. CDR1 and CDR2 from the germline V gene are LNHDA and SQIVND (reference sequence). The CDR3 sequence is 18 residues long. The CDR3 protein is CASSIPNGGGPGANVLTF. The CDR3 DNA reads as TGTGCCAGTAGTATACCTAACGGAGGGGGGCCTGGGGCCAACGTCCTGACTTTC.

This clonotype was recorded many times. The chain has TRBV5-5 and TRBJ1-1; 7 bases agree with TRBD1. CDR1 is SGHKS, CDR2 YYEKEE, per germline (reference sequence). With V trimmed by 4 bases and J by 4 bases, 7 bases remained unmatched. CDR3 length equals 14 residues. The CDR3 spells CASSPQGLGTEAFF. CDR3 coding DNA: TGTGCCAGCAGCCCACAGGGGCTTGGCACTGAAGCTTTCTTT. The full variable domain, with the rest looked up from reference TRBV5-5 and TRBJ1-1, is DAGVTQSPTHLIKTRGQQVTLRCSPISGHKSVSWYQQVLGQGPQFIFQYYEKEERGRGNFPDRFSARQFPNYSSELNVNALLLGDSALYLCASSPQGLGTEAFFGQGTRLTVV.

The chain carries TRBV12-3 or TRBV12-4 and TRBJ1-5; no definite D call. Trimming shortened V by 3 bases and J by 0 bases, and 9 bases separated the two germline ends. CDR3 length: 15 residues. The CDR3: CASSFGGNSNQPQHF. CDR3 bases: TGTGCCAGCAGTTTTGGAGGGAATAGCAATCAGCCCCAGCATTTT.

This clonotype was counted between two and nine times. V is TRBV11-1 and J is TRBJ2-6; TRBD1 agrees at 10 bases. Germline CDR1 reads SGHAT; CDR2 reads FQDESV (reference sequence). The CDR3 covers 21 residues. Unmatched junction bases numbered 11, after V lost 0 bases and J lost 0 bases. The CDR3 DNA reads TGTGCCAGCAGCTTAGCCTACTTGGGACAGGGGAGATACTCTGGGGCCAACGTCCTGACTTTC. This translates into CASSLAYLGQGRYSGANVLTF.

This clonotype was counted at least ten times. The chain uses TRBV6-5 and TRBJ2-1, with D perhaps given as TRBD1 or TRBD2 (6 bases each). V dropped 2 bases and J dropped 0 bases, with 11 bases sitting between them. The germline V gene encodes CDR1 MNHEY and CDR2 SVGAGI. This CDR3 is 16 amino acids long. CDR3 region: CASSYGGRLSYNEQFF. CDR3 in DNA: TGTGCCAGCAGTTACGGGGGGCGCCTCTCCTACAATGAGCAGTTCTTC.

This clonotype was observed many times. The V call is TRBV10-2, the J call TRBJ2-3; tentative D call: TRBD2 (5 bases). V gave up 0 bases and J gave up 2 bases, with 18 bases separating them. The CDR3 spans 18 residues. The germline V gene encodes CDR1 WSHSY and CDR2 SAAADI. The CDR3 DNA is TGCGCCAGCAGTGAGTCGATAAGTGAGGGCCTCCACACAGATACGCAGTATTTT. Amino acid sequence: CASSESISEGLHTDTQYF.

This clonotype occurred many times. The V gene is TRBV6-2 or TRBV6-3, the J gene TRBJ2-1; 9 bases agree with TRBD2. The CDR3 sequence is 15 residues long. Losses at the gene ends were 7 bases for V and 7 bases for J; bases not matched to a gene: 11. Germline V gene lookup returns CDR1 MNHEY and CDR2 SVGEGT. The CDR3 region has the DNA TGTGCCAGCAATTTGGCTAGCGGGGTTAGGAATGAGCAGTTCTTC. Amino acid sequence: CASNLASGVRNEQFF.

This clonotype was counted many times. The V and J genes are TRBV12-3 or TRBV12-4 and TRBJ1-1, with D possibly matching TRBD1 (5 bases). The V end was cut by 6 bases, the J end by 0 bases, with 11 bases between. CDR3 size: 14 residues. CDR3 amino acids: CASRVRQLNTEAFF. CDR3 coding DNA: TGTGCCAGCAGGGTTCGACAGTTGAACACTGAAGCTTTCTTT.

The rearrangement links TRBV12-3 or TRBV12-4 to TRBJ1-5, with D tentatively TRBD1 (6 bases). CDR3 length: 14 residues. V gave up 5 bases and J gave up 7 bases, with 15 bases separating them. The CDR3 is CASSPTTGTQPQHF. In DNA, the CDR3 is TGTGCCAGCAGTCCAACGACAGGAACCCAGCCCCAGCATTTT.

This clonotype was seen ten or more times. The CDR3, as DNA: TGCGCCACCAGGCCTAGAGGGGGCGGTTACGAGCAGTACTTC. This translates into CATRPRGGGYEQYF. This sequence joins TRBV5-1 and TRBJ2-7; TRBD1 matches 7 bases. The CDR3 spans 14 residues. Germline values: CDR1 SGHRS, CDR2 YFSETQ. Trimming cost V 9 bases and J 4 bases; bases outside gene matches: 13.

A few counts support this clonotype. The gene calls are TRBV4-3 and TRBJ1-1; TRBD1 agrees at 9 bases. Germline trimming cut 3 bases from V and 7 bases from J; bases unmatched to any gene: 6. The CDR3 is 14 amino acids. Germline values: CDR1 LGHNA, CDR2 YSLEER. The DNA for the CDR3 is TGCGCCAGCAGCCACGGACAGGGGCCTTTTGAAGCTTTCTTT. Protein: CASSHGQGPFEAFF.

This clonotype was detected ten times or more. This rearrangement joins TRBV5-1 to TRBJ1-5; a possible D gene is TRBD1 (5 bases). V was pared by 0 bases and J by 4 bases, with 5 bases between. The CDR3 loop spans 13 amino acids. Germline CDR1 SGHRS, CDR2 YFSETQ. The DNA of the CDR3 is TGCGCCAGCAGCTTGGACAGGAATCAGCCCCAGCATTTT. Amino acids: CASSLDRNQPQHF. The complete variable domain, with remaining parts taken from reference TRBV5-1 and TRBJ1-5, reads KAGVTQTPRYLIKTRGQQVTLSCSPISGHRSVSWYQQTPGQGLQFLFEYFSETQRNKGNFPGRFSGRQFSNSRSEMNVSTLELGDSALYLCASSLDRNQPQHFGDGTRLSIL.

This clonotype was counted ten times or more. The CDR3 DNA reads TGTGCCAGCAGACCAGCAGGAGTTGCTGGGGCCAACGTCCTGACTTTC. Amino acids: CASRPAGVAGANVLTF. The chain is built from TRBV9 and TRBJ2-6; D call uncertain. With 5 bases removed from V and 2 bases from J, the gap between germline ends came to 14 bases. Germline V CDR1 and CDR2: SGDLS, YYNGEE. This CDR3 is 16 amino acids long.

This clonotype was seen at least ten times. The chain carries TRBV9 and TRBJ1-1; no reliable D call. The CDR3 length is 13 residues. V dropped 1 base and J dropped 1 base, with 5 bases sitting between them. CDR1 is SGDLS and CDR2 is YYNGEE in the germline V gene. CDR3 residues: CASSVLRNTEAFF. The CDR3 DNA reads TGTGCCAGCAGCGTATTAAGGAACACTGAAGCTTTCTTT.

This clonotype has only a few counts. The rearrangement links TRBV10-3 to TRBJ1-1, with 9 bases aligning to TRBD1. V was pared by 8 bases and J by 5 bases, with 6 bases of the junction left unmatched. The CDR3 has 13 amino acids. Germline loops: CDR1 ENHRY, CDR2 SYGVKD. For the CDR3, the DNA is TGTGCCATCCAAGGACAGGGGAAGACTGAAGCTTTCTTT. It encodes CAIQGQGKTEAFF.

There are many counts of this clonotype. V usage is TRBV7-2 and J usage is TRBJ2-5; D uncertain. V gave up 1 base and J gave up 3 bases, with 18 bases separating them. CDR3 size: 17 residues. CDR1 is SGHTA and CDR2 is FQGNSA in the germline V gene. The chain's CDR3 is CASSLGARWFRKETQYF. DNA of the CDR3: TGTGCCAGCAGCTTAGGGGCCCGGTGGTTCCGCAAAGAGACCCAGTACTTC. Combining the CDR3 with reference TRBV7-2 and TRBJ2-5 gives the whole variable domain GAGVSQSPSNKVTEKGKDVELRCDPISGHTALYWYRQSLGQGLEFLIYFQGNSAPDKSGLPSDRFSAERTGGSVSTLTIQRTQQEDSAVYLCASSLGARWFRKETQYFGPGTRLLVL.

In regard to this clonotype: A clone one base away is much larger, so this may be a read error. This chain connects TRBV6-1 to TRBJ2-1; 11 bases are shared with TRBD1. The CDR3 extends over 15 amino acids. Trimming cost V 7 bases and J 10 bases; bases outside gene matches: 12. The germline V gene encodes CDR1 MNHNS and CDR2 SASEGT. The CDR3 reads CASIARDRGLGEQFF. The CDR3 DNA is TGTGCCAGCATTGCCCGGGACAGGGGGTTGGGGGAGCAGTTCTTC.

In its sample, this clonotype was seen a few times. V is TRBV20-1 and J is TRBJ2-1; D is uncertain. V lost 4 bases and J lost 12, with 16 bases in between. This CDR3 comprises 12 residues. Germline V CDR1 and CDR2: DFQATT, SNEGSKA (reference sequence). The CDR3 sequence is CSATDSTAGQFF. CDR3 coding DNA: TGCAGTGCTACAGACTCGACCGCCGGGCAGTTCTTC.

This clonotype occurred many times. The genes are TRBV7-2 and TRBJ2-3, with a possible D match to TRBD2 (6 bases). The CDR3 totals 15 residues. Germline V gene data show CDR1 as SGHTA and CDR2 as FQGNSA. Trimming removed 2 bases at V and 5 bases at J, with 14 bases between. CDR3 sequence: CASSLFGPAGDTQYF. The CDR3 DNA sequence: TGTGCCAGCAGCTTATTCGGGCCAGCGGGAGATACGCAGTATTTT.

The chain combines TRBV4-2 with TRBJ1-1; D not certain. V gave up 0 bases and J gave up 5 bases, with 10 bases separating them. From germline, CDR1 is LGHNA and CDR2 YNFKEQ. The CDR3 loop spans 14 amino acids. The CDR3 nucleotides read TGTGCCAGCAGCCAAGAGAGAGGGCGAACTGAAGCTTTCTTT. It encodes CASSQERGRTEAFF.

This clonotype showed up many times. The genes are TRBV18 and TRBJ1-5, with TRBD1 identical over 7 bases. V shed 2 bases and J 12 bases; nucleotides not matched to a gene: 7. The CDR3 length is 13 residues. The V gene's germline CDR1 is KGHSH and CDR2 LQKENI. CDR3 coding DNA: TGTGCCAGCTCACCAGACAGGGAAAGGGACCAGCATTTT. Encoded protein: CASSPDRERDQHF.

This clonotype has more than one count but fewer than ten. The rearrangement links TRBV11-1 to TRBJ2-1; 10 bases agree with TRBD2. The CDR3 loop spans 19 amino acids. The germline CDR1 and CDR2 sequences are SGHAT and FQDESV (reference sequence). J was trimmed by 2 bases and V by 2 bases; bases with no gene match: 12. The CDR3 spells CASSLPGGSGGSTYNEQFF. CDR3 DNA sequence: TGTGCCAGCAGCTTACCCGGGGGTAGCGGGGGGAGTACCTACAATGAGCAGTTCTTC.

CDR3 sequence (DNA): TGCAGCGTGGTTGGGGAGACCCAGTACTTC. Its protein product is CSVVGETQYF. The chain has TRBV29-1 and TRBJ2-5; no reliable D call. V gave up 6 bases and J gave up 5 bases, with 7 bases separating them. CDR3 length equals 10 residues. Germline CDR1 and CDR2: SQVTM and ANQGSEA.